Each of the 7 T cell receptor beta chains below was sequenced from the same sample in a study of cytomegalovirus exposure and HLA in healthy donors. The study ran its PCR with 60 Vbeta and 13 Jbeta primers. Only in-frame clones appear in the TCRdb table, and some are missing; sequencing was by immunoSEQ multiplex PCR. The data hold some 160,000 clones, with 80% to 90% observed a single time. Sequencing input: PBMCs. The receptors were sampled from a boy aged 2-9 years in good health and CMV-seronegative.

The genes are TRBV7-9 and TRBJ2-5; D unresolved. Per the germline V gene, CDR1 is SEHNR and CDR2 is FQNEAQ (reference sequence). Trimming shortened V by 2 bases and J by 5 bases, and 12 bases separated the two germline ends. The CDR3 is made up of 14 amino acids. CDR3 bases: TGTGCCAGCAGCTTATACGAACTGGTGGAGACCCAGTACTTC. Translating it yields CASSLYELVETQYF.

This clone was counted once. The chain joins TRBV30 to TRBJ1-2; no definite D call. The V end was cut by 5 bases, the J end by 4 bases, with 14 bases between. Germline lookup yields CDR1 GTSNPN and CDR2 SVGIG (reference sequence). CDR3 length: 13 residues. The CDR3 sequence is CAWSSGIGYGYTF. CDR3 bases: TGTGCCTGGTCTTCGGGGATCGGCTATGGCTACACCTTC.

V gene TRBV21-1 combines with J gene TRBJ2-7; TRBD1 reflects the table's D call only, with no check against the DNA. TRBV21-1 constitutes a pseudogene. The CDR3 is 15 residues long. This CDR3 is CASIPDSPSTYEQYF. CDR3 nucleotides: TGTGCCAGCATCCCAGACAGCCCCTCGACTTACGAGCAGTACTTC.

The chain employs TRBV27 and TRBJ1-5; the D gene is possibly TRBD1 (6 bases). V dropped 4 bases and J dropped 6 bases, with 25 bases sitting between them. The CDR3 is 18 amino acids. Germline lookup yields CDR1 MNHEY and CDR2 SMNVEV (reference sequence). CDR3 nucleotides: TGTGCCAGCAGTTGGCGAATTGAGGGGGACCGACGGGGTCAGCCCCAGCATTTT. It translates to CASSWRIEGDRRGQPQHF.

This chain uses TRBV4-1 with TRBJ1-2; 7 bases match TRBD1. The CDR3 covers 16 residues. Per germline, CDR1 MGHRA and CDR2 YSYEKL. J gave up 1 base and V 1 base, and 6 bases lay outside the gene matches. Here the CDR3 DNA reads TGCGCCAGCAGCCAAGCACAGGGGCGAAATAACTATGGCTACACCTTC. This encodes CASSQAQGRNNYGYTF.

This clone was picked up a small number of times. The chain combines TRBV7-3 with TRBJ2-1, with 7 bases lining up with TRBD2. V gave up 5 bases and J gave up 4 bases; unmatched junction bases: 11. CDR1 and CDR2 (germline): SGHTA, FQGTGA. The CDR3 has 16 amino acids. CDR3 protein: CASSPNGASGYNEQFF. The DNA for the CDR3 is TGTGCCAGCAGCCCCAACGGGGCTAGCGGTTACAATGAGCAGTTCTTC.

The chain combines TRBV6-5 with TRBJ2-5; D unclear. The CDR3 is 13 amino acids. Trimming shortened V by 2 bases and J by 3 bases, and 7 bases separated the two germline ends. The germline V gene has CDR1 MNHEY and CDR2 SVGAGI. The CDR3 spells CASSYTQKETQYF. CDR3 coding DNA: TGTGCCAGCAGTTACACACAGAAAGAGACCCAGTACTTC.